This note documents a single TCR beta chain sequence. Its antigen is not known. Profiled with immunoSEQ multiplex PCR; TCRdb holds only in-frame clones, not every one. This table has some 130,000 clones, 88% appearing once. These data belong to a study of T cell responses to AZD1222 COVID-19 vaccine. Study-wide results and limits: Within unmutated variant regions lay the reported targets of nearly half of spike-specific TCRs.

The receptor was derived from an adult in good health. The source was peripheral blood, collected on day 0 of AZD1222 vaccination.

The chain's CDR3 is CASSQDRSREQFF. The CDR3 bases are TGCGCCAGCAGCCAAGATAGGAGCCGTGAGCAGTTCTTC. This chain connects TRBV4-3 to TRBJ2-1; D gene ambiguous. The CDR3 has 13 residues. The germline V and J ends were trimmed by 0 bases and 9 bases, with 9 bases remaining between them. The germline V gene encodes CDR1 LGHNA and CDR2 YSLEER.